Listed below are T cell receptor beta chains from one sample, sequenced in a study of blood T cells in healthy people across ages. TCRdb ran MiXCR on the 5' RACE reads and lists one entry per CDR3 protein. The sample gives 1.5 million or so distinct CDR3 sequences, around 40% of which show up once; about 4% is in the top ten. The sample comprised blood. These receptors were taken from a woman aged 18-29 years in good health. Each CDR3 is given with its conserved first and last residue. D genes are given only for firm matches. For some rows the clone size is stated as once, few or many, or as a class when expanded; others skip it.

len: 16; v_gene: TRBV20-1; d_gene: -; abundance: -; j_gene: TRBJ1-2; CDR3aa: CSARGGPTRGTYGHTF; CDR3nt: TGCAGTGCTAGAGGAGGACCCACCCGGGGGACCTATGGCCACACCTTC
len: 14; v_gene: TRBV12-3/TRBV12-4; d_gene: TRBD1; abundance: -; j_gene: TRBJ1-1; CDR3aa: CAARNTTGGTEAFF; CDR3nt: TGTGCCGCCAGAAATACCACAGGGGGCACTGAAGCTTTCTTT
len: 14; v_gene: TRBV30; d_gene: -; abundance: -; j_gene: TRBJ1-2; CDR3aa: CAWRAHMENYGYTF; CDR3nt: TGTGCCTGGAGGGCACACATGGAGAACTATGGCTACACCTTC
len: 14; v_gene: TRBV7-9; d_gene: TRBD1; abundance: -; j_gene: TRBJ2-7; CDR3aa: CASTRQGELYEQYF; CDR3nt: TGTGCCAGCACTAGACAGGGGGAGCTCTACGAGCAGTACTTC
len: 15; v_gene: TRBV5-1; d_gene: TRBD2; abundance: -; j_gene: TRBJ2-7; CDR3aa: CASSPTSGKSYEQYF; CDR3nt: TGCGCCAGCAGCCCCACTAGCGGGAAATCCTACGAGCAGTACTTC
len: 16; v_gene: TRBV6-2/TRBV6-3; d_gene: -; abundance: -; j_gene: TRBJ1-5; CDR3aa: CASSYLGAPSNQPQHF; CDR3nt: TGTGCCAGCAGTTACCTGGGGGCGCCCAGCAATCAGCCCCAGCATTTT
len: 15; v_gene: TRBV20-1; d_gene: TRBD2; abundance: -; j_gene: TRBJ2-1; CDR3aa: CSASWALAAYNEQFF; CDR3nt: TGCAGTGCTAGCTGGGCCCTAGCGGCCTACAATGAGCAGTTCTTC
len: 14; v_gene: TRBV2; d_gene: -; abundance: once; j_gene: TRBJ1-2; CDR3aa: CASSSTPSGSGYTF; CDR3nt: TGTGCCAGCAGTTCGACACCCTCCGGGAGTGGCTACACCTTC
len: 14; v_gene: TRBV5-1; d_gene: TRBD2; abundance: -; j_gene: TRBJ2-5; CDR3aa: CASSWTSVTETQYF; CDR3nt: TGCGCCAGCAGCTGGACTAGCGTGACAGAGACCCAGTACTTC
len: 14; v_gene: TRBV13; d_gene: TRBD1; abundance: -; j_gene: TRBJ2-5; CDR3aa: CASSRLTGQETQYF; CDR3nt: TGTGCCAGCAGCCGCCTGACAGGGCAAGAGACCCAGTACTTC
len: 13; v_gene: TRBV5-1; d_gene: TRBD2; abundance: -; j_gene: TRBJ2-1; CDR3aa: CASSVEVSGSEFF; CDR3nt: TGCGCCAGCAGCGTGGAGGTTAGCGGGAGCGAGTTCTTC
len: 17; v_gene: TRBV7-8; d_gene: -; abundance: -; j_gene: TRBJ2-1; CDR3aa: CASSSPKSSVGYNEQFF; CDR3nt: TGTGCCAGCAGCTCGCCTAAGAGTAGTGTGGGTTACAATGAGCAGTTCTTC
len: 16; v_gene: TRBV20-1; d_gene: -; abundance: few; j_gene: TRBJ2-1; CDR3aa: CSARNTRGNSYNEQFF; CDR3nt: TGCAGTGCTAGGAATACCCGGGGGAACTCCTACAATGAGCAGTTCTTC
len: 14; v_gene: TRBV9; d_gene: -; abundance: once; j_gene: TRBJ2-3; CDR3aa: CASSVEGYTDTQYF; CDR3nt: TGTGCCAGCAGCGTAGAAGGCTACACAGATACGCAGTATTTT
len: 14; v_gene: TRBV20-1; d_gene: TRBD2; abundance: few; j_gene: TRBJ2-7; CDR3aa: CSASRPGGTYEQYF; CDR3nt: TGCAGTGCTAGTCGCCCGGGGGGAACCTACGAGCAGTACTTC
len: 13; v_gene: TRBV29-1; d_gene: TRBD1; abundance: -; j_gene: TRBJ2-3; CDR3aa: CSVGGQAEDTQYF; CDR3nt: TGCAGCGTTGGGGGACAGGCCGAAGATACACAGTATTTT
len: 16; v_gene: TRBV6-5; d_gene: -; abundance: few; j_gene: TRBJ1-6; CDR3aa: CASSYVWQGVRSPLHF; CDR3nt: TGTGCCAGCAGTTACGTATGGCAGGGCGTTCGTTCACCCCTCCACTTT
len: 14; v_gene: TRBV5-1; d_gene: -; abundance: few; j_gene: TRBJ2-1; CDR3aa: CASSLRPPYNEQFF; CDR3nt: TGCGCCAGCAGCTTGCGGCCCCCCTACAATGAGCAGTTCTTC
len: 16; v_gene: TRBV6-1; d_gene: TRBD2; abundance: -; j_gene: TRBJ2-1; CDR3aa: CASSDRAGSLGNEQFF; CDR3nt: TGTGCCAGCAGTGACCGAGCGGGGTCCCTAGGGAATGAGCAGTTCTTC
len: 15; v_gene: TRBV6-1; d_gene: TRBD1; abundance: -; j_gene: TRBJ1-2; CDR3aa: CASSAWTGGEDGYTF; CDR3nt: TGTGCCAGCAGCGCTTGGACAGGGGGCGAAGATGGCTACACCTTC
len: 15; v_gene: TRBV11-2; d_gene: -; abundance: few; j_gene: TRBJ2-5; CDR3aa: CASSLEGRGRETQYF; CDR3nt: TGTGCCAGCAGCTTAGAGGGCCGTGGGAGGGAGACCCAGTACTTC
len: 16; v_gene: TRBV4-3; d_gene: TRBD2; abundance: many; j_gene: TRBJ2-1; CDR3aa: CASSQEVRAGDNEQFF; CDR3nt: TGCGCCAGCAGCCAAGAAGTAAGAGCGGGAGACAATGAGCAGTTCTTC
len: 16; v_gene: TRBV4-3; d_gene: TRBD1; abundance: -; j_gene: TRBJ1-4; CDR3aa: CASSQSRQGTNEKLFF; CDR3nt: TGCGCCAGCAGCCAAAGCAGACAGGGGACTAATGAAAAACTGTTTTTT
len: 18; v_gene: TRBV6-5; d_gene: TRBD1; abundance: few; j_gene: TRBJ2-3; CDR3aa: CASSYHSGTGGHTDTQYF; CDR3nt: TGTGCCAGCAGTTACCATTCCGGGACAGGGGGGCACACAGATACGCAGTATTTT
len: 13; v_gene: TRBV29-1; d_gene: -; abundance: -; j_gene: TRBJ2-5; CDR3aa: CSVVPRQGLTQYF; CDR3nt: TGCAGCGTTGTCCCGCGGCAGGGGTTGACCCAGTACTTC
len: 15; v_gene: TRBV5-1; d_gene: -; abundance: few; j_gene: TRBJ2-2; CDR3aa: CASSDGRSNTGELFF; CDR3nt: TGCGCCAGCAGCGACGGCCGATCGAACACCGGGGAGCTGTTTTTT
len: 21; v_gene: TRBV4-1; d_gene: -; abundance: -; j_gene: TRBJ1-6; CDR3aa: CASSQFPSLYKGGSYNSPLHF; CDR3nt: TGCGCCAGCAGCCAATTTCCCTCTCTTTATAAGGGGGGCTCTTATAATTCACCCCTCCACTTT
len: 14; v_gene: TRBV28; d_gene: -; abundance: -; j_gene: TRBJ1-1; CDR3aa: CASSPTYLHGEAFF; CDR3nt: TGTGCCAGCAGTCCCACATACTTACATGGTGAAGCTTTCTTT
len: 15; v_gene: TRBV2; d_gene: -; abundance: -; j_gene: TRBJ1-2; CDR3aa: CASISFVGGTYGYTF; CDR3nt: TGTGCCAGCATATCCTTCGTGGGTGGGACCTATGGCTACACCTTC
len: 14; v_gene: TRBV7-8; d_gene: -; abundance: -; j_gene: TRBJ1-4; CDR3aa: CASSLTGENEKLFF; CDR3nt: TGTGCCAGCAGCTTAACAGGAGAAAATGAAAAACTGTTTTTT
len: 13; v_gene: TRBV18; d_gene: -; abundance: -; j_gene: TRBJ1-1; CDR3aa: CPSSPQYNTEAFF; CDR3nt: TGTCCCAGCTCACCACAATATAACACTGAAGCTTTCTTT
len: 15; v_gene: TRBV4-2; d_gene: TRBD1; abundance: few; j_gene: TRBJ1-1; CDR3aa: CASSQVDGQGVEAFF; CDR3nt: TGTGCCAGCAGCCAAGTCGACGGACAGGGGGTTGAAGCTTTCTTT
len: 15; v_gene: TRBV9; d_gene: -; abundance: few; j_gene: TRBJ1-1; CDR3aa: CASSADPFGRSEAFF; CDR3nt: TGTGCCAGCAGCGCAGACCCCTTTGGACGCTCTGAAGCTTTCTTT
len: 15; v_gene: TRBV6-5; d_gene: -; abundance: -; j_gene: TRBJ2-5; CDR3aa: CASSYPADYLNEQYF; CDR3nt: TGTGCCAGCAGTTACCCCGCGGACTATCTGAATGAGCAGTACTTC
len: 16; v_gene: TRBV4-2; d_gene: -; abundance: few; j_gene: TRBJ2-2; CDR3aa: CASSQEGVQGPGELFF; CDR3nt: TGTGCCAGCAGCCAAGAGGGGGTGCAGGGTCCCGGGGAGCTGTTTTTT
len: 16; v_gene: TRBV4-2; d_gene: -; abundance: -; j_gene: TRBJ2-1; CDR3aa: CASSQEGGGRGNEQFF; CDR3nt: TGTGCCAGCAGCCAGGAGGGCGGGGGTAGGGGGAATGAGCAGTTCTTC
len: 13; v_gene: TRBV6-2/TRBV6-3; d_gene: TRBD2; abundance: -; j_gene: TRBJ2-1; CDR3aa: CASKRTSSNEQFF; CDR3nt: TGTGCCAGCAAACGGACTAGCTCGAATGAGCAGTTCTTC
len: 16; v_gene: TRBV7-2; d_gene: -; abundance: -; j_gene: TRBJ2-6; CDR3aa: CASSFTGSSGANVLTF; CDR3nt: TGTGCCAGCAGCTTTACAGGGAGCTCTGGGGCCAACGTCCTGACTTTC
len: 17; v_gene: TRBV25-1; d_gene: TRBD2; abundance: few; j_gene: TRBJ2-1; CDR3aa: CASSESPIAGVMYEQFF; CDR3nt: TGTGCCAGCAGTGAATCCCCCATAGCGGGAGTAATGTACGAGCAGTTCTTC
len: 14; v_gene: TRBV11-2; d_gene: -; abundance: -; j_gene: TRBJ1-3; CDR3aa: CASSYTEVGNTIYF; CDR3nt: TGTGCCAGCAGCTACACAGAGGTTGGAAACACCATATATTTT
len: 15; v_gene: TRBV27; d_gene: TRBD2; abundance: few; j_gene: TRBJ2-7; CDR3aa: CASSLCRGGPYEQYF; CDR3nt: TGTGCCAGCAGTTTATGCCGGGGGGGACCCTACGAGCAGTACTTC
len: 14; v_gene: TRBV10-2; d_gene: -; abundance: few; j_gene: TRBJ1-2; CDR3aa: CASRETGRAYGYTF; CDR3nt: TGCGCCAGCAGGGAGACAGGACGGGCCTATGGCTACACCTTC
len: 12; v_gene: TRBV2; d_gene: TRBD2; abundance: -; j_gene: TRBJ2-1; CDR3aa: CATGLADNEQFF; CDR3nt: TGTGCCACCGGACTAGCGGATAATGAGCAGTTCTTC
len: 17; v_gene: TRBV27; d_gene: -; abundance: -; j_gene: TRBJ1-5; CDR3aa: CASSPNARRVGNQPQHF; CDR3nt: TGTGCCAGCAGTCCCAATGCCAGACGGGTAGGCAATCAGCCCCAGCATTTT
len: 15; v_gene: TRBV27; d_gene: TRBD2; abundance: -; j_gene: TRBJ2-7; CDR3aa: CASSTLAAPSYEQYF; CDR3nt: TGTGCCAGCAGTACCCTAGCGGCCCCCTCCTACGAGCAGTACTTC
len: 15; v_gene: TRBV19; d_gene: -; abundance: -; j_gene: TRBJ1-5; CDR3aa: CASSILGHSNQPQHF; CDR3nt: TGTGCCAGTAGTATTCTGGGACACAGCAATCAGCCCCAGCATTTT
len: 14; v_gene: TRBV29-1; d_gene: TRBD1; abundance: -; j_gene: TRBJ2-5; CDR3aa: CSVEDQGYQGEQYF; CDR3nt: TGCAGCGTTGAAGATCAGGGGTACCAGGGGGAGCAGTACTTC